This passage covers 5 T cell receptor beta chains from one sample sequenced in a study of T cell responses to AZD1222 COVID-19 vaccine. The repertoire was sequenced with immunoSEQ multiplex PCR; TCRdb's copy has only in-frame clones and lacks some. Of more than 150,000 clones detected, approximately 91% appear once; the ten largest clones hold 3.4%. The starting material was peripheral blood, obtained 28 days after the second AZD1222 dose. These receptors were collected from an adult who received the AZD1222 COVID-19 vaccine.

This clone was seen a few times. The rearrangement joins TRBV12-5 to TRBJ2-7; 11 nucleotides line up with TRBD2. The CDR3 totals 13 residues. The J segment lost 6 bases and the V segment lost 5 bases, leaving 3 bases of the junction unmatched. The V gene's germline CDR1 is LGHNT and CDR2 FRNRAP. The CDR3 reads CASGPSGRSEQYF. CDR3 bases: TGTGCTAGTGGTCCTAGCGGGAGGAGCGAGCAGTACTTC.

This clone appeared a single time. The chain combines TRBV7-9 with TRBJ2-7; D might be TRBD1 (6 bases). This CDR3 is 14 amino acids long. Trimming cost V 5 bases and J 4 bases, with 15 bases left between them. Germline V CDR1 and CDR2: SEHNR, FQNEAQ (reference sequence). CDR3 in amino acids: CASSHRVQLYEQYF. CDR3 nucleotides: TGTGCCAGCAGCCACAGGGTTCAGCTATACGAGCAGTACTTC.

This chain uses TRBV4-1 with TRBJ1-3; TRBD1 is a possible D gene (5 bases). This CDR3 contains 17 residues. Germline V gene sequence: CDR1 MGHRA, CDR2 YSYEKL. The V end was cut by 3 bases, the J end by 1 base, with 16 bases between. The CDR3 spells CASSQGVGGISGNTIYF. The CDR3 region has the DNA TGCGCCAGCAGCCAGGGGGTCGGCGGGATTTCTGGAAACACCATATATTTT.

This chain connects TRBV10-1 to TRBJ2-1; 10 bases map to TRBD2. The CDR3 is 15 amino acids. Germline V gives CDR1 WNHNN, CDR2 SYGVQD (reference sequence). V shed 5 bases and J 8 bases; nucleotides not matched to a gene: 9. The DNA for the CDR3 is TGCGCCAGCAGTATGTCTAGCGGGAGTAGGTATGAGCAGTTCTTC. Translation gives CASSMSSGSRYEQFF.

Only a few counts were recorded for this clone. CDR3 coding DNA: TGTGCCACCAGTGATTTGCTTGTACCCACCGGGGAGCTGTTTTTT. Protein sequence: CATSDLLVPTGELFF. V and J are TRBV24-1 and TRBJ2-2, with D uncertain. The germline gives CDR1 KGHDR, CDR2 SFDVKD. The ends were cut back, 0 bases at V and 4 bases at J, with 8 bases in the middle. The CDR3 spans 15 residues.